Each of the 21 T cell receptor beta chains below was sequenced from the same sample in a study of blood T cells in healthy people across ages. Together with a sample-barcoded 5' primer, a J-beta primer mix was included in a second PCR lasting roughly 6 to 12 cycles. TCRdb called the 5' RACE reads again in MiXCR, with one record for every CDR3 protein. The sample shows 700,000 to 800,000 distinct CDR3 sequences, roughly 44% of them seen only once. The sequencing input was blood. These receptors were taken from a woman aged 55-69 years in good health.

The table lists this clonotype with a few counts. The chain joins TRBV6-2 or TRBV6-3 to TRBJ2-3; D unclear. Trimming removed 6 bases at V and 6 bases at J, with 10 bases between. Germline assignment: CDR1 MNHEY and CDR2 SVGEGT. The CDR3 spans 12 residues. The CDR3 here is CASSLRWDTQYF. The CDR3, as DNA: TGTGCCAGCAGCCTGCGGTGGGATACGCAGTATTTT.

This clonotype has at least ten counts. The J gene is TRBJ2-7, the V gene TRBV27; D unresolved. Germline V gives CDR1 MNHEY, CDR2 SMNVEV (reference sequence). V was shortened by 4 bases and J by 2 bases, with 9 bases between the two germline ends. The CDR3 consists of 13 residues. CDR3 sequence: CASSYGATYEQYF. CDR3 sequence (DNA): TGTGCCAGCAGTTACGGCGCAACCTACGAGCAGTACTTC.

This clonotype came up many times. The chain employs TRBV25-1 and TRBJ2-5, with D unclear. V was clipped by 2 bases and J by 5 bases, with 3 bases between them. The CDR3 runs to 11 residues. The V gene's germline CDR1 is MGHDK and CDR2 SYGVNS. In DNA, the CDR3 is TGTGCCAGCAGTGAACACGAGACCCAGTACTTC. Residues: CASSEHETQYF.

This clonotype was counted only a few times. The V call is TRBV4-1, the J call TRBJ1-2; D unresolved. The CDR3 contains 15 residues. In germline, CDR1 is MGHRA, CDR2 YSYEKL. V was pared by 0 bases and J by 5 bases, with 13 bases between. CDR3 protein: CASSQEPAPKYGYTF. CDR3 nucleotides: TGCGCCAGCAGCCAAGAACCAGCGCCAAAGTATGGCTACACCTTC.

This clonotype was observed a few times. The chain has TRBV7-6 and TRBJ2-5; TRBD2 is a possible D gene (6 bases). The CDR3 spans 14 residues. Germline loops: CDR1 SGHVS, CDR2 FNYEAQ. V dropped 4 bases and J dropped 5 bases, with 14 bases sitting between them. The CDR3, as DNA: TGTGCCAGCAGCTCCAACAGCGGGTCGGAGACCCAGTACTTC. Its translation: CASSSNSGSETQYF.

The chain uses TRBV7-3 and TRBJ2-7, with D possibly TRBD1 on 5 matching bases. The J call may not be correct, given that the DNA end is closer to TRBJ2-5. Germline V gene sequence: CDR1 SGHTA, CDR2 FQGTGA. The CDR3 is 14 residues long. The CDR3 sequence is CASSLKGAVGTQYF. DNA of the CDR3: TGTGCCAGCAGCTTAAAAGGGGCGGTGGGGACCCAGTACTTC.

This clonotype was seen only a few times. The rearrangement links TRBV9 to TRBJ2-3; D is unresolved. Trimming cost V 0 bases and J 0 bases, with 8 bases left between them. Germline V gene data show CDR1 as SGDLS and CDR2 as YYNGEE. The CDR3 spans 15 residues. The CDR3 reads CASSVEGRSTDTQYF. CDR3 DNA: TGTGCCAGCAGCGTAGAGGGCCGTAGCACAGATACGCAGTATTTT.

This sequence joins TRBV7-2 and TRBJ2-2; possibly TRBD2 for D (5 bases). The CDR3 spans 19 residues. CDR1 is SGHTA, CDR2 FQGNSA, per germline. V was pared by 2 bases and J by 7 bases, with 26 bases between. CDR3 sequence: CASSLKSPPRLAFGGELFF. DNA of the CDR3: TGTGCCAGCAGCTTAAAATCCCCCCCGCGGCTAGCATTTGGCGGGGAGCTGTTTTTT.

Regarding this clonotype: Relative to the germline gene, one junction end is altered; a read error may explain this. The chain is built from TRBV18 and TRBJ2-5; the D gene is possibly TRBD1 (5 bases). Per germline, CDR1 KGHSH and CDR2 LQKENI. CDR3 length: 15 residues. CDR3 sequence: CASSPPMGQDVFQYF. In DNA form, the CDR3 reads TGCGCCAGCTCACCACCAATGGGGCAGGACGTATTCCAGTACTTC.

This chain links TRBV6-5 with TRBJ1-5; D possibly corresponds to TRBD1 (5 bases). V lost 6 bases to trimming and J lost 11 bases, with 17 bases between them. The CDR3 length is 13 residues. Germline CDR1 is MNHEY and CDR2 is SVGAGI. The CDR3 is CASRRGDQGTQHF. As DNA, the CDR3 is TGTGCCAGCAGAAGGGGCGACCAGGGTACCCAGCATTTT.

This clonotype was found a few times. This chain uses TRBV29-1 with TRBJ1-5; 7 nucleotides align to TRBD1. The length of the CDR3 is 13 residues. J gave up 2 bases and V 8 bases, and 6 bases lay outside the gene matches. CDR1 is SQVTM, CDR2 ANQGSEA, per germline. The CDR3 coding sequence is TGCAGCCCGAGACAGGGAGGCAATCAGCCCCAGCATTTT. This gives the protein CSPRQGGNQPQHF.

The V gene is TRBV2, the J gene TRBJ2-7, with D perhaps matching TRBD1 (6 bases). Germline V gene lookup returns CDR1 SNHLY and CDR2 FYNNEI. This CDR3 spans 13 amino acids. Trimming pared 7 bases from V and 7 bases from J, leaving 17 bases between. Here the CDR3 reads CASTAGAALEQYF. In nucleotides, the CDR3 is TGTGCCAGCACGGCAGGGGCCGCTTTGGAGCAGTACTTC.

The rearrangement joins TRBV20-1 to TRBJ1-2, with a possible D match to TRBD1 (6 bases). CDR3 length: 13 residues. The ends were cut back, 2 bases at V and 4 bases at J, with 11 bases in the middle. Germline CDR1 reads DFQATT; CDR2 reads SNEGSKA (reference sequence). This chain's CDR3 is CSARSTGFYGYTF. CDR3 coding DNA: TGCAGTGCTAGATCCACAGGGTTCTATGGCTACACCTTC.

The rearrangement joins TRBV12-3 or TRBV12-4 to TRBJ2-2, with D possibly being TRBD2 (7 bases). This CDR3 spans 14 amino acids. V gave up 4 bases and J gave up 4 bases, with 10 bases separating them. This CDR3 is CASSYREGTGELFF. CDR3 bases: TGTGCCAGCAGTTACAGGGAGGGCACCGGGGAGCTGTTTTTT.

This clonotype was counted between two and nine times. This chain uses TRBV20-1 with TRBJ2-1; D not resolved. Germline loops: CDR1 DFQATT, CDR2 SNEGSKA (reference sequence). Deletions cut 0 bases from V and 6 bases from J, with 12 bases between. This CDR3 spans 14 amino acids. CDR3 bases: TGCAGTGCTAGAGATCTTCGAGGTTCCAATGAGCAGTTCTTC. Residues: CSARDLRGSNEQFF.

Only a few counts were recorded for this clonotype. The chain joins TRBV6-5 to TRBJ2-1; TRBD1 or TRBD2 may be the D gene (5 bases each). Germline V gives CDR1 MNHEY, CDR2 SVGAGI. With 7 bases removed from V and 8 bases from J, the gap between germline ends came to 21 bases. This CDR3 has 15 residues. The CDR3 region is CASTSLGPRGDEQFF. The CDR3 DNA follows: TGTGCCAGCACCTCCTTGGGACCCAGAGGGGATGAGCAGTTCTTC.

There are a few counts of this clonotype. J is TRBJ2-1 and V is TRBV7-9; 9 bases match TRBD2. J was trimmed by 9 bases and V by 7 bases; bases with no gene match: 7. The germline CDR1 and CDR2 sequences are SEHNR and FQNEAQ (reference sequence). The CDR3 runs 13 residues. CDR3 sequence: CASTGLAIGEQFF. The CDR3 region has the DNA TGTGCCAGCACTGGACTAGCGATTGGTGAGCAGTTCTTC.

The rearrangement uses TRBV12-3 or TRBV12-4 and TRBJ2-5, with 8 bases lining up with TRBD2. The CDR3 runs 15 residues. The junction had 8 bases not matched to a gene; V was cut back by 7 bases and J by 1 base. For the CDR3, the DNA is TGTGCCAGCAAACGGGGGGGCTGGACCCAAGAGACCCAGTACTTC. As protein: CASKRGGWTQETQYF.

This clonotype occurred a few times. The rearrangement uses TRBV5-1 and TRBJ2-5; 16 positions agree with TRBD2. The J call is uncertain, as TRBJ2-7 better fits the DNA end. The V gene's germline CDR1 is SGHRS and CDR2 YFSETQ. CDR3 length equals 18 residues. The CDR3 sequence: CASSVVPGLAGGIYEQYF. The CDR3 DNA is TGCGCCAGCAGCGTGGTACCGGGACTAGCGGGAGGGATCTACGAGCAGTACTTC.

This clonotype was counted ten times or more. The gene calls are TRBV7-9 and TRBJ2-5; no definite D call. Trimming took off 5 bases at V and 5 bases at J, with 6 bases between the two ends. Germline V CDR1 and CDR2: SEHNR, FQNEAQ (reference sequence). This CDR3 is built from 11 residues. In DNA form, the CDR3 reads TGTGCCAGCAGCCGGAGCGAGACCCAGTACTTC. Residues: CASSRSETQYF.

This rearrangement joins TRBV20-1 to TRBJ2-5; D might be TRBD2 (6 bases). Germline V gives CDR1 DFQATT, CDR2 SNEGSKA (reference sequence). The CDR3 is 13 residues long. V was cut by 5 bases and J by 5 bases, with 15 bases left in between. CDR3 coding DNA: TGCAGTGCTTTTGGCGGGGCGGGGGAGACCCAGTACTTC. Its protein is CSAFGGAGETQYF.